Sequencing of this T cell receptor (beta chain) was carried out in a study of T cell repertoires in cytomegalovirus infection. Study information: Public TCR beta signature analysis indicated the presence of both CMV infection and matching HLA type.

Study-wide results and caveats: The ex vivo response showed dominance by HLA-C-restricted CMV-specific TCR beta clonotypes. Summed public TCR beta family frequency identified CMV carriers bearing the relevant HLA.

As regards this clonotype: The antigen is not known. A single base separates this from a much larger clone, so it may be a read error.

MiXCR, applied by TCRdb to the reads, yields one record per CDR3 protein. The sample contains about 6,100 distinct CDR3 sequences, around 59% of which appear only once. Sequenced sample: PBMCs, sequenced either directly or after in vitro stimulation (not recorded which). This receptor was taken from a human donor in good health (CMV status not recorded). Some clones in this sample may be carry-over from other donors' samples.

The CDR3 spells CASSLGSTETFF. In nucleotides, the CDR3 is TGTGCCAGCAGCTTAGGGTCCACTGAAACTTTCTTT. The V and J genes are TRBV11-2 and TRBJ1-1; D is undetermined. From germline, CDR1 is SGHAT and CDR2 FQNNGV. The CDR3 is 12 residues long.